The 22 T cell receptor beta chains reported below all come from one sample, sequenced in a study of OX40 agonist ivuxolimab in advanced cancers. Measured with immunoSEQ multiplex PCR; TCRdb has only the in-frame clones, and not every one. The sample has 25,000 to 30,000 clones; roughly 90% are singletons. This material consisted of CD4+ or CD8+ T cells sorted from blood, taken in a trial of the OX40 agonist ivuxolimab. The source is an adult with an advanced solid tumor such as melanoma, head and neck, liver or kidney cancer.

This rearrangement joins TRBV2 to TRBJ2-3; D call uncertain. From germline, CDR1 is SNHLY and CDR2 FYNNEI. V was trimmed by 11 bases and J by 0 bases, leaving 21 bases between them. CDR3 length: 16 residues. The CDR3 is CAGSEQPKESTDTQYF. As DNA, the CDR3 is TGTGCCGGCTCAGAGCAACCCAAAGAAAGCACAGATACGCAGTATTTT.

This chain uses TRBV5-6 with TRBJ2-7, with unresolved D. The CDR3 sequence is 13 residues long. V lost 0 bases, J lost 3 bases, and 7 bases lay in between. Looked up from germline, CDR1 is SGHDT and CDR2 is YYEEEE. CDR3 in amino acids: CASSLGARYEQYF. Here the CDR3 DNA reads TGTGCCAGCAGCTTGGGAGCCCGCTACGAGCAGTACTTC.

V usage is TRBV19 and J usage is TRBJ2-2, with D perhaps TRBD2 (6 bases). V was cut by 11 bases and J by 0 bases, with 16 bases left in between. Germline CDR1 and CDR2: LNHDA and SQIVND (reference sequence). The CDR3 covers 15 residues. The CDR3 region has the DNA TGTGCCGGACGCACCGGGACTGCGAACACCGGGGAGCTGTTTTTT. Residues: CAGRTGTANTGELFF. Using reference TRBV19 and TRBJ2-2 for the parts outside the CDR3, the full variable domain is DGGITQSPKYLFRKEGQNVTLSCEQNLNHDAMYWYRQDPGQGLRLIYYSQIVNDFQKGDIAEGYSVSREKKESFPLTVTSAQKNPTAFYLCAGRTGTANTGELFFGEGSRLTVL.

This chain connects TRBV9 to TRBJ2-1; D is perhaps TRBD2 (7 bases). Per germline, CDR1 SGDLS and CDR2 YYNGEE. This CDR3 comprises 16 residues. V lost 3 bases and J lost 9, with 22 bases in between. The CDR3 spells CASSDPRGALGIEQFF. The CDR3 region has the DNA TGTGCCAGCAGCGACCCCCGGGGGGCCTTGGGAATTGAGCAGTTCTTC.

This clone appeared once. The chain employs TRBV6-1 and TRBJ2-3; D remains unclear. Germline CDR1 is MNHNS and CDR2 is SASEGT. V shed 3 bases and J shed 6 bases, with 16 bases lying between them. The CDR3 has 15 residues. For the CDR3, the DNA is TGTGCCAGCAGTGAGTTTCACGGGCTTTGGGATACGCAGTATTTT. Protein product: CASSEFHGLWDTQYF.

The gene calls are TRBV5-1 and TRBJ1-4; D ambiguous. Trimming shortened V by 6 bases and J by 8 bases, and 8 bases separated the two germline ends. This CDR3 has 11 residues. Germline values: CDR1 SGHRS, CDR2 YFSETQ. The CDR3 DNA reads TGCGCCAGCACGGGTGGAGAAAAACTGTTTTTT. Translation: CASTGGEKLFF.

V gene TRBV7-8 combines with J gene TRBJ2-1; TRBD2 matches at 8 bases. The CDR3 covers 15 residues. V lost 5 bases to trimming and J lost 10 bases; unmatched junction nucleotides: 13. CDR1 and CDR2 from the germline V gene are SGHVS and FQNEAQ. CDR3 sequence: CASSPRAGGPREQFF. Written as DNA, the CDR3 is TGTGCCAGCAGCCCTAGGGCGGGAGGCCCCCGGGAGCAGTTCTTC.

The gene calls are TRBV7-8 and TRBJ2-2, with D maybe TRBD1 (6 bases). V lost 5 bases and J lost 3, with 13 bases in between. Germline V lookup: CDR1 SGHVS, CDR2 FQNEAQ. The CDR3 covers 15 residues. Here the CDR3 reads CASSETYRDTGELFF. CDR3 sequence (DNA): TGTGCCAGCAGCGAGACATACAGGGACACCGGGGAGCTGTTTTTT.

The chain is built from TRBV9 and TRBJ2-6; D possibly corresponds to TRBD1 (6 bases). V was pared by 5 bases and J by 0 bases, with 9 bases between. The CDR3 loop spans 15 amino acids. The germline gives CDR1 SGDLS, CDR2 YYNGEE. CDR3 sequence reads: CASRQGSSGANVLTF. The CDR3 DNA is TGTGCCAGCAGACAGGGTTCCTCTGGGGCCAACGTCCTGACTTTC.

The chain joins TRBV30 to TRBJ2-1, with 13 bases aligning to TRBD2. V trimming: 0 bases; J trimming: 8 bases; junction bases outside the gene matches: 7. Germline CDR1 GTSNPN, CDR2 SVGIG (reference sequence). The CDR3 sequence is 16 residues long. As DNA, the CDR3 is TGTGCCTGGAGTGTAGGACTAGCGGGAGTTAAGGATGAGCAGTTCTTC. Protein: CAWSVGLAGVKDEQFF. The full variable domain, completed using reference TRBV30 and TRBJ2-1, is SQTIHQWPATLVQPVGSPLSLECTVEGTSNPNLYWYRQAAGRGLQLLFYSVGIGQISSEVPQNLSASRPQDRQFILSSKKLLLSDSGFYLCAWSVGLAGVKDEQFFGPGTRLTVL.

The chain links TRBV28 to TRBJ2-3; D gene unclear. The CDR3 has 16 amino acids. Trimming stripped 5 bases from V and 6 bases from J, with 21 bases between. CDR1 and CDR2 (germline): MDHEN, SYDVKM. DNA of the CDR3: TGTGCCAGCAGTATTACCAACCAGCCCCTATCCGATACGCAGTATTTT. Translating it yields CASSITNQPLSDTQYF.

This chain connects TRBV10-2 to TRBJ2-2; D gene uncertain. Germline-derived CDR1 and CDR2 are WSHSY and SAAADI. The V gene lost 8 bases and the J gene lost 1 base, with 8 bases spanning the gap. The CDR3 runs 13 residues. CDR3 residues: CASEDGNTGELFF. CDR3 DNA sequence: TGCGCCAGCGAAGACGGGAACACCGGGGAGCTGTTTTTT.

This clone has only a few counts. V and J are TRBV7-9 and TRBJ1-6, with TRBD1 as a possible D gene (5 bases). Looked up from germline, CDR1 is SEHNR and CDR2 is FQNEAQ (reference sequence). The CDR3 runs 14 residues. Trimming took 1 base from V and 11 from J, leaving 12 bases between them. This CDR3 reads CASSLGDWVAPLHF. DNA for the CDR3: TGTGCCAGCAGCTTAGGGGACTGGGTAGCACCCCTCCACTTT.

The CDR3 nucleotides are TGTGCCAGCAGTTACGGTGGGGGGTTTGAGCCCCAGCATTTT. It encodes CASSYGGGFEPQHF. V and J are TRBV6-5 and TRBJ1-5; TRBD1 might be the D (5 bases). From germline, CDR1 is MNHEY and CDR2 SVGAGI. V was cut by 2 bases and J by 8 bases, with 13 bases left in between. The CDR3 is made up of 14 amino acids.

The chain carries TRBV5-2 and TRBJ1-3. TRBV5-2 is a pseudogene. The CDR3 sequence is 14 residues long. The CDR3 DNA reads TGTGCCAGCAGCTCCCGCCTCTCAGGAAACACCATATATTTT. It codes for CASSSRLSGNTIYF.

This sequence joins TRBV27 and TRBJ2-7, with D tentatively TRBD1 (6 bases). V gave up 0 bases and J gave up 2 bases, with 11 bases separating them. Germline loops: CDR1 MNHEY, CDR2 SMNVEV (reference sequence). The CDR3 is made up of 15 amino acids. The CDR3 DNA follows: TGTGCCAGCAGTTTATCCGGGACACCGACCTACGAGCAGTACTTC. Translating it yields CASSLSGTPTYEQYF.

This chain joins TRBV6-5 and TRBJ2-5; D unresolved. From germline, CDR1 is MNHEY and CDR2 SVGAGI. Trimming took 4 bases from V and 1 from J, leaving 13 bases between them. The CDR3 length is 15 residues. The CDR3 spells CASSSRDRVQETQYF. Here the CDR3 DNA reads TGTGCCAGCAGTTCGCGTGACCGAGTCCAAGAGACCCAGTACTTC.

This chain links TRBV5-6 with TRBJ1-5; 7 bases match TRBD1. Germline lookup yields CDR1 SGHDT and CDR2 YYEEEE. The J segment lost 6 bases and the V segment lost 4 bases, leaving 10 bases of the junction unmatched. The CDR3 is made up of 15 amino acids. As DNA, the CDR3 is TGTGCCAGCAGCGAGATGACAGGGTCAAGTCAGCCCCAGCATTTT. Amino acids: CASSEMTGSSQPQHF.

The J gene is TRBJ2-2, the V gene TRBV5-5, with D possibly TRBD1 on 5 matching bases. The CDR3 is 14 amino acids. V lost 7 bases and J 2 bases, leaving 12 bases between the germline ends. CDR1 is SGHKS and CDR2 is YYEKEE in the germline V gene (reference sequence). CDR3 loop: CASETGQNTGELFF. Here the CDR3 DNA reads TGTGCCAGCGAGACCGGACAAAACACCGGGGAGCTGTTTTTT.

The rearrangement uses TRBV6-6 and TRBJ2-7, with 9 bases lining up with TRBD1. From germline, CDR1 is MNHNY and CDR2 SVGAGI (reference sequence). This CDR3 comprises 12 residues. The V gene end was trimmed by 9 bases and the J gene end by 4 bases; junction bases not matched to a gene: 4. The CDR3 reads CASNGQGYEQYF. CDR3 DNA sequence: TGTGCCAGTAACGGACAGGGGTACGAGCAGTACTTC.

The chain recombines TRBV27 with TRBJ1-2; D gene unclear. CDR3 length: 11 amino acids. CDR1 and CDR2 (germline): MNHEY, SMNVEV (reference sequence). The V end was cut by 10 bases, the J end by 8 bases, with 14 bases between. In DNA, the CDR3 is TGTGCCACCTTCGGCCATGGAGGCTACACCTTC. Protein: CATFGHGGYTF.

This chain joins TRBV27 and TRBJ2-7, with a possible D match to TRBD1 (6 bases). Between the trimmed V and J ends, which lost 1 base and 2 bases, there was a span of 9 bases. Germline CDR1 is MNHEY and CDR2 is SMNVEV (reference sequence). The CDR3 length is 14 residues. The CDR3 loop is CASSLYAGAYEQYF. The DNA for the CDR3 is TGTGCCAGCAGTTTATACGCAGGGGCCTACGAGCAGTACTTC.